This T cell receptor beta chain was captured by sequencing in a study of blood T cell repertoires in COVID-19. Background on the study: The study drew acute and convalescent COVID-19 samples from the United States, Italy and Spain.

Data came from immunoSEQ multiplex PCR; TCRdb stores just in-frame clones and leaves some out. This sample has about 290,000 clones, with roughly 89% found just once. Participants spanned ages about 18 to 95 years and resided in about two dozen US areas. The CDR3 has 16 amino acids. Germline V CDR1 and CDR2: SGHTA, FQGNSA. The ends lost 4 bases at V and 2 bases at J; junction bases unmatched: 7. The sequenced sample consisted of PBMCs or T cells enriched from blood (not recorded which). This sequence joins TRBV7-2 and TRBJ2-3; TRBD2 agrees at 9 bases. This receptor was identified in a woman between 40 and 55 years old who had recovered from COVID-19. The CDR3 DNA is TGTGCCAGCAGCTCCGGGACTAGCAGACTCACAGATACGCAGTATTTT. Its protein is CASSSGTSRLTDTQYF. Full variable domain (remainder filled in from reference TRBV7-2 and TRBJ2-3): GAGVSQSPSNKVTEKGKDVELRCDPISGHTALYWYRQSLGQGLEFLIYFQGNSAPDKSGLPSDRFSAERTGGSVSTLTIQRTQQEDSAVYLCASSSGTSRLTDTQYFGPGTRLTVL.